These 4 T cell receptor beta chains were all obtained from the same sample, sequenced in a study of T cells in localized non-small cell lung cancer. The repertoire was sequenced with immunoSEQ multiplex PCR; TCRdb's copy has only in-frame clones and lacks some. The sample lists approximately 21,000 clones; just over 90% were seen once. The specimen was peripheral blood, collected before any cancer treatment. These receptors all stem from a woman aged 40-70 years with stage I lung adenocarcinoma.

The sample holds one count of this clone. The J gene is TRBJ2-5, the V gene TRBV7-8; 7 bases are shared with TRBD1. Per the germline V gene, CDR1 is SGHVS and CDR2 is FQNEAQ. CDR3 length equals 13 residues. Germline trimming cut 5 bases from V and 7 bases from J; bases unmatched to any gene: 7. CDR3 region: CASSRQGLVTQYF. CDR3 bases: TGTGCCAGCAGCAGACAGGGCCTAGTGACCCAGTACTTC.

This chain joins TRBV28 and TRBJ1-5; TRBD1 matches at 12 bases. CDR1 is MDHEN, CDR2 SYDVKM, per germline. The J segment lost 1 base and the V segment lost 2 bases, leaving 3 bases of the junction unmatched. This CDR3 contains 17 residues. Here the CDR3 reads CASSLGTGGGSNQPQHF. For the CDR3, the DNA is TGTGCCAGCAGTTTAGGGACAGGGGGCGGGAGCAATCAGCCCCAGCATTTT.

The CDR3 protein is CASRPRGTASTQYF. The CDR3, as DNA: TGTGCCAGCAGACCCCGTGGGACAGCCTCGACCCAGTACTTC. This sequence joins TRBV28 and TRBJ2-5; TRBD1 agrees at 7 bases. This CDR3 contains 14 residues. Per germline, CDR1 MDHEN and CDR2 SYDVKM. With 6 bases clipped from V and 7 bases from J, the junction kept 11 bases outside the gene matches. Using reference TRBV28 and TRBJ2-5 for the parts outside the CDR3, the full variable domain is DVKVTQSSRYLVKRTGEKVFLECVQDMDHENMFWYRQDPGLGLRLIYFSYDVKMKEKGDIPEGYSVSREKKERFSLILESASTNQTSMYLCASRPRGTASTQYFGPGTRLLVL.

As for this clone: One end of the junction does not line up with germline, which may come from a read error. This sequence joins TRBV18 and TRBJ2-6, with D uncertain. The CDR3 is 17 residues long. Germline V gene lookup returns CDR1 KGHSH and CDR2 LQKENI. In DNA, the CDR3 is TGTGCCAGCTCATCACCCCGTTCTAGTTCTGGGGCCAACGTCCTGACTTTC. It yields the protein CASSSPRSSSGANVLTF. The complete variable domain, with remaining parts taken from reference TRBV18 and TRBJ2-6, reads NAGVMQNPRHLVRRRGQEARLRCSPMKGHSHVYWYRQLPEEGLKFMVYLQKENIIDESGMPKERFSAEFPKEGPSILRIQQVVRGDSAAYFCASSSPRSSSGANVLTFGAGSRLTVL.